The 10 T cell receptor beta chains given below trace back to one sample, sequenced in a study of cytomegalovirus exposure and HLA in healthy donors. Sequencing was performed with immunoSEQ multiplex PCR; in TCRdb, only in-frame clones are kept and a portion is missing. The sample carries some 110,000 clones, about 91% recorded once. The sample comprised PBMCs. The receptors come from a man in his late teens or twenties in good health and CMV-seronegative.

V and J are TRBV7-9 and TRBJ2-1, with D possibly matching TRBD1 (5 bases). Germline-derived CDR1 and CDR2 are SEHNR and FQNEAQ (reference sequence). With 3 bases removed from V and 8 bases from J, the gap between germline ends came to 14 bases. The CDR3 covers 14 residues. This chain's CDR3 is CASSFSSGNDEQFF. Here the CDR3 DNA reads TGTGCCAGCAGCTTCAGTTCAGGGAATGATGAGCAGTTCTTC.

J is TRBJ1-6 and V is TRBV30; D might be TRBD1 (5 bases). The V end was cut by 2 bases, the J end by 9 bases, with 20 bases between. This CDR3 contains 16 residues. In germline, CDR1 is GTSNPN, CDR2 SVGIG (reference sequence). CDR3 amino acids: CAWSLSSGGVGSPLHF. The DNA of the CDR3 is TGTGCCTGGAGTCTGTCCTCGGGGGGAGTCGGTTCACCCCTCCACTTT.

V gene TRBV6-1 combines with J gene TRBJ1-1; possible D gene TRBD1, 6 bases. Looked up from germline, CDR1 is MNHNS and CDR2 is SASEGT. This CDR3 is built from 15 residues. V lost 6 bases and J lost 1, with 15 bases in between. The CDR3 spells CASRVFTTGNTEAFF. The CDR3 nucleotides read TGTGCCAGCAGGGTCTTTACGACAGGGAACACTGAAGCTTTCTTT.

In this sample, this clone turned up once. V usage is TRBV7-8 and J usage is TRBJ2-1, with 8 bases that match TRBD1. This CDR3 has 14 amino acids. V dropped 8 bases and J dropped 5; count of bases not matched to a gene: 8. CDR1 and CDR2 from the germline V gene are SGHVS and FQNEAQ. CDR3 DNA sequence: TGTGCCAGCTCCCGGGACAGGTCTAACAATGAGCAGTTCTTC. Residues: CASSRDRSNNEQFF.

The chain combines TRBV15 with TRBJ1-2, with 7 positions matching TRBD1. Germline values: CDR1 LNHNV, CDR2 YYDKDF (reference sequence). J was trimmed by 11 bases and V by 0 bases; bases with no gene match: 6. CDR3 length: 13 residues. The CDR3, as DNA: TGTGCCACCAGCAGAGAAGACAGGGAACTTTACACCTTC. It encodes CATSREDRELYTF.

The V call is TRBV1, the J call TRBJ2-3; TRBD2, as called in the table, went unchecked against the DNA. TRBV1 is shown as a pseudogene. This CDR3 has 17 residues. The CDR3 DNA reads TGCACCAGCAGCCGGAGGACTAGCGGGGGACGAACGGATACGCAGTATTTT. Amino acids: CTSSRRTSGGRTDTQYF.

The V call is TRBV28, the J call TRBJ2-2; tentatively, D is TRBD1 (6 bases). With 6 bases removed from V and 1 base from J, the gap between germline ends came to 21 bases. This CDR3 spans 18 amino acids. Looked up from germline, CDR1 is MDHEN and CDR2 is SYDVKM. The CDR3 protein is CASRAETGRKKNTGELFF. The CDR3 nucleotides read TGTGCCAGCAGGGCTGAGACAGGCCGTAAAAAGAACACCGGGGAGCTGTTTTTT.

The V gene is TRBV5-6, the J gene TRBJ2-5, with a weak D call TRBD2 (6 bases). Germline values: CDR1 SGHDT, CDR2 YYEEEE. With 4 bases removed from V and 3 bases from J, the gap between germline ends came to 7 bases. The CDR3 runs to 12 residues. The CDR3 protein is CASSPGEETQYF. CDR3 sequence (DNA): TGTGCCAGCAGCCCGGGGGAAGAGACCCAGTACTTC.

The chain has TRBV30 and TRBJ1-2; the D is unclear. The CDR3 is 12 residues long. Germline V gene sequence: CDR1 GTSNPN, CDR2 SVGIG (reference sequence). V lost 0 bases and J 8 bases, leaving 10 bases between the germline ends. The CDR3 DNA reads as TGTGCCTGGAGTGTGGGGTCGGGAGGCTACACCTTC. This encodes CAWSVGSGGYTF.

The J gene is TRBJ1-4, the V gene TRBV28, with 7 positions matching TRBD1. This CDR3 has 16 residues. The J segment lost 3 bases and the V segment lost 3 bases, leaving 7 bases of the junction unmatched. Germline loops: CDR1 MDHEN, CDR2 SYDVKM. The chain's CDR3 is CASSLPTGDPNEKLFF. The DNA of the CDR3 is TGTGCCAGCAGTTTGCCCACAGGGGATCCTAATGAAAAACTGTTTTTT.